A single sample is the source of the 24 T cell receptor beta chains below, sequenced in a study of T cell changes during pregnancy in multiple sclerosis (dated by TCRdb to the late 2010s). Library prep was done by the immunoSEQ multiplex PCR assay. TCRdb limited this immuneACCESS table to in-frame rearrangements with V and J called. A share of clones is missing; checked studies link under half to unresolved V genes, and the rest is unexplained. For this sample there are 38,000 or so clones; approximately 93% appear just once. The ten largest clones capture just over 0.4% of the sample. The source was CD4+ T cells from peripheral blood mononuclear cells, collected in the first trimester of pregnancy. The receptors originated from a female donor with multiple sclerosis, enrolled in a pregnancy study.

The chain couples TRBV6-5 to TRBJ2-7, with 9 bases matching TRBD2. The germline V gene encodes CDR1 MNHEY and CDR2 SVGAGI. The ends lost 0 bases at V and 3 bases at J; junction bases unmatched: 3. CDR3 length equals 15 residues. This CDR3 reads CASSYSLAGNYEQYF. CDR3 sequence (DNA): TGTGCCAGCAGTTACTCCCTAGCGGGGAACTACGAGCAGTACTTC.

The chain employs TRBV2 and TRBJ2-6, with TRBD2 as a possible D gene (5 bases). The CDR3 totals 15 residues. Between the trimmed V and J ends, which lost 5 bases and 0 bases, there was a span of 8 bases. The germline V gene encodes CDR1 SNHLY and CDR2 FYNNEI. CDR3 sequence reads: CASSWENSGANVLTF. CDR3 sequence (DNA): TGTGCCAGCAGTTGGGAGAACTCTGGGGCCAACGTCCTGACTTTC.

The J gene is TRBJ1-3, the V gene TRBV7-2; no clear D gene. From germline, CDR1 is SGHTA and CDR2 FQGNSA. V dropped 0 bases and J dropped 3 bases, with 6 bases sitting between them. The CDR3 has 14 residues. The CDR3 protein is CASSLAPGGNTIYF. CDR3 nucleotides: TGTGCCAGCAGCTTAGCTCCCGGTGGAAACACCATATATTTT.

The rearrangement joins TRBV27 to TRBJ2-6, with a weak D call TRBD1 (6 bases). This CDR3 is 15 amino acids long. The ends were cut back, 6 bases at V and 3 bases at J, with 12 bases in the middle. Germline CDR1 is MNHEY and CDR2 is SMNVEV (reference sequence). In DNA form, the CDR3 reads TGTGCCAGCAGGCCGCAGGGGAGTGGGGCCAACGTCCTGACTTTC. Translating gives CASRPQGSGANVLTF.

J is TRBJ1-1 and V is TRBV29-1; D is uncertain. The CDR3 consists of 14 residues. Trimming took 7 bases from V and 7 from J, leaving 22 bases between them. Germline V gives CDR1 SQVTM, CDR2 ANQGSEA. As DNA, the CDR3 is TGCAGCGCTGATAAACCTCCTAGCCCCCTTGAAGCTTTCTTT. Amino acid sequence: CSADKPPSPLEAFF.

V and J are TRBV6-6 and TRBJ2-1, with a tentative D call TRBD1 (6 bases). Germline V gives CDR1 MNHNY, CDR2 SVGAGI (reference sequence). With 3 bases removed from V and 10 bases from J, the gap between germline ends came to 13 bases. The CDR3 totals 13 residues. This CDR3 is CASSYTTGGEQFF. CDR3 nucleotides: TGTGCCAGCAGTTATACGACAGGCGGAGAGCAGTTCTTC.

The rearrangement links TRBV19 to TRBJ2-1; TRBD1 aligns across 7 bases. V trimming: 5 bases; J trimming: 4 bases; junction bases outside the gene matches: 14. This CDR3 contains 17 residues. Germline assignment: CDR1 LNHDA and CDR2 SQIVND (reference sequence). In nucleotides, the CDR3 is TGTGCCAGTAGTGTTCGGGACAGATTTGGTATATACAATGAGCAGTTCTTC. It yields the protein CASSVRDRFGIYNEQFF.

CDR3 sequence reads: CSVLSGYLSEAFF. CDR3 sequence (DNA): TGCAGCGTTCTGTCAGGGTATCTGTCTGAAGCTTTCTTT. The chain employs TRBV29-1 and TRBJ1-1; D might be TRBD1 (5 bases). Germline assignment: CDR1 SQVTM and CDR2 ANQGSEA. The CDR3 extends over 13 amino acids. Trimming stripped 5 bases from V and 6 bases from J, with 16 bases between.

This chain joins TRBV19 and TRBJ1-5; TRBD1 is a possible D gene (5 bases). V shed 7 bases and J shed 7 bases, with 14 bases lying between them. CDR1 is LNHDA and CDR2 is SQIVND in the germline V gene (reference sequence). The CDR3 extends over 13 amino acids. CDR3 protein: CASIDKGRQPQHF. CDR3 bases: TGTGCCAGTATTGATAAGGGGAGGCAGCCCCAGCATTTT.

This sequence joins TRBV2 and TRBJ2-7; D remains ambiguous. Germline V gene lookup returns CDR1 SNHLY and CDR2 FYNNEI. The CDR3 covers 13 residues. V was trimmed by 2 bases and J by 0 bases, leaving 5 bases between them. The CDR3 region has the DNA TGTGCCAGCAGTGAACGGAGCTCCTACGAGCAGTACTTC. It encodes CASSERSSYEQYF.

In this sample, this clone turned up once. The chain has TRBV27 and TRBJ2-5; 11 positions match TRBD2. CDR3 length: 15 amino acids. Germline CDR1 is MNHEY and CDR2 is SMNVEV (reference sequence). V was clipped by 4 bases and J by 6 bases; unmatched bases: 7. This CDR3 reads CASSYGSGRAKTQYF. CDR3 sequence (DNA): TGTGCCAGCAGTTATGGTAGCGGGAGGGCGAAGACCCAGTACTTC.

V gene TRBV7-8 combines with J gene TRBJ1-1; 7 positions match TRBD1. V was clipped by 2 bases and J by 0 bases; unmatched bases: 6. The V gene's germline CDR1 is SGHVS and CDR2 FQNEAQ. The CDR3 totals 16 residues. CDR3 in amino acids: CASSLMGQLMNTEAFF. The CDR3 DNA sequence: TGTGCCAGCAGCTTAATGGGACAGCTTATGAACACTGAAGCTTTCTTT.

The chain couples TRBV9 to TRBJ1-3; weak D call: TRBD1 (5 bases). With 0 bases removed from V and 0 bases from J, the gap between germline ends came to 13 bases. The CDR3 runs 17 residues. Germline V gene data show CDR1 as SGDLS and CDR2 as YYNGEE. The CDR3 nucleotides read TGTGCCAGCAGCGTAGGTGACAGCATGCTCTCTGGAAACACCATATATTTT. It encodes CASSVGDSMLSGNTIYF.

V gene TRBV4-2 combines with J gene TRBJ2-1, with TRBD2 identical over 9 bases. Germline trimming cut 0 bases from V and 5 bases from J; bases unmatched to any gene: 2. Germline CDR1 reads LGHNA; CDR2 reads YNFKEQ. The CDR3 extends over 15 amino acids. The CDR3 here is CASSQERLADNEQFF. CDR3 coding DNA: TGTGCCAGCAGCCAAGAGAGACTAGCGGACAATGAGCAGTTCTTC.

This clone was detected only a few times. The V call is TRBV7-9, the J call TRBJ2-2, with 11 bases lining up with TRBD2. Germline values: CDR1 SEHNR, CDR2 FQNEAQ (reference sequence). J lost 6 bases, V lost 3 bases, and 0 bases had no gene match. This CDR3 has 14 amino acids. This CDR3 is CASSLGLAAGELFF. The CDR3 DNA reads TGTGCCAGCAGCTTGGGACTAGCGGCCGGGGAGCTGTTTTTT.

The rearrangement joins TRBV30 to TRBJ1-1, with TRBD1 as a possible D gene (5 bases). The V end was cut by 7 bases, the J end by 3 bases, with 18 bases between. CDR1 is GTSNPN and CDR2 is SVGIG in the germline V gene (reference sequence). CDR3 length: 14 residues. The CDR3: CASTLRGPYTEAFF. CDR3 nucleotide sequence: TGTGCCTCGACCCTAAGGGGTCCCTACACTGAAGCTTTCTTT.

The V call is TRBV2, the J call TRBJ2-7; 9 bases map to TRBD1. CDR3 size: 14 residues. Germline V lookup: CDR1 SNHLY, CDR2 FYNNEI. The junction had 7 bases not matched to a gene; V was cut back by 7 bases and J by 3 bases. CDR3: CASKGQGAFYEQYF. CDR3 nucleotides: TGTGCCAGCAAGGGACAGGGAGCCTTCTACGAGCAGTACTTC.

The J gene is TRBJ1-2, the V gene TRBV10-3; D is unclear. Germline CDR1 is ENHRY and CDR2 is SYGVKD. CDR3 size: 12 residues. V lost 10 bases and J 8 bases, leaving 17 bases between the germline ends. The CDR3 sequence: CATTTASRGYTF. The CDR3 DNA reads TGTGCCACCACTACCGCCTCTCGGGGCTACACCTTC.

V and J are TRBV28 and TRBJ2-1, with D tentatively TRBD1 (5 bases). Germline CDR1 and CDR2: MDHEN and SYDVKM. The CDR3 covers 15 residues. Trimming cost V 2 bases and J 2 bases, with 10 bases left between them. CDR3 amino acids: CASSLRGITYNEQFF. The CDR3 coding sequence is TGTGCCAGCAGTTTAAGGGGAATCACCTACAATGAGCAGTTCTTC.

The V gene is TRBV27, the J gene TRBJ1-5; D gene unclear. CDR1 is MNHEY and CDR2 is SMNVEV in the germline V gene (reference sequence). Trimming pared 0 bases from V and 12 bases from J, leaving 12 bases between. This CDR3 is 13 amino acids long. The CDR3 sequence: CASSLSSGVSQHF. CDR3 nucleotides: TGTGCCAGCAGTTTATCAAGCGGTGTGAGCCAGCATTTT.

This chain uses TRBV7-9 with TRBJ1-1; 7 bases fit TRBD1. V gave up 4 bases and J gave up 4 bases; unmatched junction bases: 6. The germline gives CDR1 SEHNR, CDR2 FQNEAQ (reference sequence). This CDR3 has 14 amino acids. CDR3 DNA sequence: TGTGCCAGCAGCTCCAGGGGGAAGAGCACTGAAGCTTTCTTT. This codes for CASSSRGKSTEAFF.

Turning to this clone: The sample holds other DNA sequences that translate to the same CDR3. The CDR3 region is CASSQDRGYTF. The CDR3 bases are TGCGCCAGCAGCCAAGATAGAGGCTACACCTTC. The genes are TRBV4-1 and TRBJ1-2, with D unresolved. The V end was cut by 0 bases, the J end by 8 bases, with 4 bases between. Germline V gene sequence: CDR1 MGHRA, CDR2 YSYEKL. The CDR3 length is 11 residues.

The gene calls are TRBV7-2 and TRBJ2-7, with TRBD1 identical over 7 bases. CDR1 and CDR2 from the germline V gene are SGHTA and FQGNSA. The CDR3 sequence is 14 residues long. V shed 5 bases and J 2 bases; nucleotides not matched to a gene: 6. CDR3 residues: CASSTGTEPYEQYF. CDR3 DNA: TGTGCCAGCAGCACCGGGACAGAACCCTACGAGCAGTACTTC.

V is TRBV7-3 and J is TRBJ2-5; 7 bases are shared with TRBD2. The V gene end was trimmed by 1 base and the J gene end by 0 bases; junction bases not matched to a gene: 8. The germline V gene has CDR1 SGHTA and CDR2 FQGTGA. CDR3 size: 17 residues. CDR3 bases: TGTGCCAGCAGCTTAAAACCCCGGCTAGCGGACCAAGAGACCCAGTACTTC. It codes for CASSLKPRLADQETQYF. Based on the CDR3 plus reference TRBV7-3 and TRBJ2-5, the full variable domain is GAGVSQTPSNKVTEKGKYVELRCDPISGHTALYWYRQSLGQGPEFLIYFQGTGAADDSGLPNDRFFAVRPEGSVSTLKIQRTERGDSAVYLCASSLKPRLADQETQYFGPGTRLLVL.